The 25 T cell receptor beta chains in this list originate from one sample, sequenced in a study of control samples from healthy donors and cancer patients (TCRdb year 2020). Preparation of the library involved the immunoSEQ multiplex PCR assay. As stored in TCRdb, this immuneACCESS dataset retains in-frame rearrangements with V and J assigned. A fraction of the clones does not appear; measured against another copy, unresolved V genes explain less than half of the discrepancy, and the remainder lacks a known reason. The sample includes 80,000 to 100,000 clones, with more than 90% observed a single time. The ten biggest clones cover around 3% of the sample. Sequencing input: blood. These receptors originate from a human donor in good health. The donor label of this sample is uncertain.

The genes are TRBV7-2 and TRBJ1-1; the match to TRBD1 covers 7 bases. CDR1 and CDR2 (germline): SGHTA, FQGNSA. The CDR3 runs 13 residues. V lost 6 bases and J lost 4; bases outside the gene matches: 5. The CDR3 loop reads CASRVGQVTEAFF. For the CDR3, the DNA is TGTGCCAGCAGGGTTGGACAGGTCACTGAAGCTTTCTTT. The complete variable domain, with remaining parts taken from reference TRBV7-2 and TRBJ1-1, reads GAGVSQSPSNKVTEKGKDVELRCDPISGHTALYWYRQSLGQGLEFLIYFQGNSAPDKSGLPSDRFSAERTGGSVSTLTIQRTQQEDSAVYLCASRVGQVTEAFFGQGTRLTVV.

This chain connects TRBV9 to TRBJ1-6; D is uncertain. This CDR3 contains 14 residues. The germline gives CDR1 SGDLS, CDR2 YYNGEE. With 0 bases removed from V and 9 bases from J, the gap between germline ends came to 10 bases. CDR3 in DNA: TGTGCCAGCAGCGTAGGAACAGCTCTTTCACCCCTCCACTTT. This encodes CASSVGTALSPLHF.

V gene TRBV30 combines with J gene TRBJ1-2; D remains unclear. Germline-derived CDR1 and CDR2 are GTSNPN and SVGIG (reference sequence). The V end was cut by 5 bases, the J end by 2 bases, with 9 bases between. The CDR3 extends over 12 amino acids. CDR3 sequence (DNA): TGTGCCTGGGGACCCTTAAACTATGGCTACACCTTC. It specifies CAWGPLNYGYTF.

In DNA, the CDR3 is TGTGCCAGCAGCTTAGATCTAGGGGTGACGCCTGGAAACACCATATATTTT. Protein: CASSLDLGVTPGNTIYF. The genes are TRBV11-2 and TRBJ1-3; D is perhaps TRBD1 (5 bases). This CDR3 region has 17 residues. Trimming took off 0 bases at V and 2 bases at J, with 14 bases between the two ends. CDR1 is SGHAT and CDR2 is FQNNGV in the germline V gene.

This rearrangement joins TRBV7-2 to TRBJ2-5; TRBD1 matches 9 bases. Germline-derived CDR1 and CDR2 are SGHTA and FQGNSA. This CDR3 region has 14 residues. The V segment lost 3 bases and the J segment 6 bases; nucleotides outside the gene matches: 5. CDR3 protein: CASSFRTGDQTQYF. The CDR3 bases are TGTGCCAGCAGCTTCAGGACAGGGGATCAGACCCAGTACTTC.

The chain combines TRBV11-2 with TRBJ1-2; a possible D gene is TRBD1 (6 bases). CDR1 and CDR2 (germline): SGHAT, FQNNGV. This CDR3 is built from 16 residues. Trimming stripped 5 bases from V and 8 bases from J, with 24 bases between. DNA of the CDR3: TGTGCCAGCAGCCTACTAACCTCAGGGGCTAGTCGCGGCTACACCTTC. It yields the protein CASSLLTSGASRGYTF.

This clone came up once. J is TRBJ2-2 and V is TRBV7-9; 12 bases line up with TRBD2. Germline V gives CDR1 SEHNR, CDR2 FQNEAQ (reference sequence). The ends lost 5 bases at V and 3 bases at J; junction bases unmatched: 4. There are 16 residues in the CDR3. The CDR3 bases are TGTGCCAGCAGCATGACTAGCGGGGGATACACCGGGGAGCTGTTTTTT. It encodes CASSMTSGGYTGELFF.

This chain uses TRBV7-3 with TRBJ2-2; TRBD2 matches at 7 bases. This CDR3 contains 16 residues. Germline trimming cut 1 base from V and 2 bases from J; bases unmatched to any gene: 4. Germline CDR1 SGHTA, CDR2 FQGTGA. The CDR3 bases are TGTGCCAGCAGCTTAAGGAGCGGGGATAACACCGGGGAGCTGTTTTTT. Its translation is CASSLRSGDNTGELFF.

V and J are TRBV10-2 and TRBJ2-3; 9 nucleotides align to TRBD1. Germline assignment: CDR1 WSHSY and CDR2 SAAADI. The CDR3 consists of 12 residues. With 7 bases clipped from V and 12 bases from J, the junction kept 8 bases outside the gene matches. The CDR3 loop reads CASTTGTGPQYF. For the CDR3, the DNA is TGCGCCAGCACCACCGGGACAGGGCCACAGTATTTT.

The CDR3 protein is CATSPQGAGYNEQFF. The CDR3 nucleotides are TGTGCCACCAGTCCCCAGGGGGCGGGCTACAATGAGCAGTTCTTC. V and J are TRBV24-1 and TRBJ2-1, with 8 bases identical to TRBD1. Trimming took 6 bases from V and 3 from J; bases not matched to a gene: 6. This CDR3 has 15 residues. The germline V gene encodes CDR1 KGHDR and CDR2 SFDVKD.

This clone was seen only once. CDR3 protein: CASGAGGPTGELFF. The CDR3 bases are TGTGCCAGTGGAGCGGGGGGGCCCACCGGGGAGCTGTTTTTT. The chain combines TRBV19 with TRBJ2-2, with TRBD2 identical over 10 bases. Trimming removed 8 bases from V and 4 bases from J; junction bases left unmatched: 4. CDR1 is LNHDA and CDR2 is SQIVND in the germline V gene (reference sequence). The CDR3 has 14 amino acids.

The chain joins TRBV19 to TRBJ1-5; D unresolved. This CDR3 has 17 residues. V lost 3 bases and J lost 2, with 17 bases in between. Germline V gene lookup returns CDR1 LNHDA and CDR2 SQIVND (reference sequence). The CDR3 nucleotides read TGTGCCAGTAGTATGTGGTCGGGGTCGTCGGGCAATCAGCCCCAGCATTTT. It is translated as CASSMWSGSSGNQPQHF.

This clone came up once. This chain connects TRBV28 to TRBJ1-4, with TRBD1 identical over 9 bases. CDR1 and CDR2 from the germline V gene are MDHEN and SYDVKM. The ends lost 2 bases at V and 0 bases at J; junction bases unmatched: 13. This CDR3 contains 20 residues. The CDR3 spells CASSLPNPGQGVSTNEKLFF. Here the CDR3 DNA reads TGTGCCAGCAGTTTACCCAATCCGGGACAGGGCGTGTCAACTAATGAAAAACTGTTTTTT.

The rearrangement joins TRBV7-8 to TRBJ2-2; weak D call: TRBD2 (5 bases). The CDR3 length is 16 residues. Trimming cost V 5 bases and J 3 bases, with 16 bases left between them. Per the germline V gene, CDR1 is SGHVS and CDR2 is FQNEAQ. For the CDR3, the DNA is TGTGCCAGCAGCAAAGAACGGGGTTCGGACACCGGGGAGCTGTTTTTT. It is translated as CASSKERGSDTGELFF.

This chain joins TRBV19 and TRBJ2-1; a possible D gene is TRBD1 (6 bases). This CDR3 region has 14 residues. From germline, CDR1 is LNHDA and CDR2 SQIVND (reference sequence). Trimming shortened V by 7 bases and J by 3 bases, and 13 bases separated the two germline ends. The DNA of the CDR3 is TGTGCCAGTACCAGGGACATGAGCTACAATGAGCAGTTCTTC. Translating gives CASTRDMSYNEQFF.

The chain carries TRBV6-6 and TRBJ2-4, with D possibly TRBD2 on 5 matching bases. The CDR3 consists of 11 residues. Germline CDR1 reads MNHNY; CDR2 reads SVGAGI (reference sequence). V was shortened by 0 bases and J by 15 bases, with 9 bases between the two germline ends. The CDR3 DNA reads as TGTGCCAGCAGTTACTCCGGGGTTTCGTACTTC. Its protein is CASSYSGVSYF.

This chain connects TRBV6-5 to TRBJ1-1; the match to TRBD1 covers 9 bases. Per the germline V gene, CDR1 is MNHEY and CDR2 is SVGAGI. This CDR3 spans 15 amino acids. J was trimmed by 1 base and V by 5 bases; bases with no gene match: 5. In DNA form, the CDR3 reads TGTGCCAGCAGTACGGACAGGGGCTCGAACACTGAAGCTTTCTTT. Translated, it gives CASSTDRGSNTEAFF.

As concerns this clone: The junction and the germline gene differ at one end; a read error may be behind it. V and J are TRBV7-7 and TRBJ2-6; no clear D gene. Germline CDR1 is SSHAT and CDR2 is FNYEAQ (reference sequence). The CDR3 consists of 16 residues. In nucleotides, the CDR3 is TGTGCTAGCAGCTTATCCCCAGACTCTGGGGCCAACGTCCTGACTTTC. It is translated as CASSLSPDSGANVLTF.

This chain joins TRBV5-6 and TRBJ1-1; D call uncertain. The ends were cut back, 1 base at V and 5 bases at J, with 6 bases in the middle. CDR1 SGHDT and CDR2 YYEEEE come from the germline V gene. This CDR3 region has 12 residues. The CDR3 reads CASSLSETEAFF. For the CDR3, the DNA is TGTGCCAGCAGCTTGTCAGAAACTGAAGCTTTCTTT.

The chain links TRBV4-3 to TRBJ1-2, with D possibly TRBD1 on 5 matching bases. Germline V gene lookup returns CDR1 LGHNA and CDR2 YSLEER. This CDR3 spans 17 amino acids. Trimming cost V 1 base and J 3 bases, with 18 bases left between them. The CDR3 loop is CASSQVSRGEEDYGYTF. In nucleotides, the CDR3 is TGCGCCAGCAGCCAAGTGTCTAGGGGAGAAGAGGACTATGGCTACACCTTC.

V usage is TRBV7-9 and J usage is TRBJ1-2, with 7 bases that match TRBD1. Germline-derived CDR1 and CDR2 are SEHNR and FQNEAQ (reference sequence). Germline trimming cut 3 bases from V and 5 bases from J; bases unmatched to any gene: 3. The CDR3 contains 13 residues. CDR3 in amino acids: CASSFGQEYGYTF. CDR3 bases: TGTGCCAGCAGCTTCGGACAGGAGTATGGCTACACCTTC.

The V call is TRBV12-3 or TRBV12-4, the J call TRBJ1-1; TRBD1 agrees at 7 bases. Losses at the gene ends were 5 bases for V and 12 bases for J; bases not matched to a gene: 12. The CDR3 runs 13 residues. In DNA form, the CDR3 reads TGTGCCAGCAGTCCCAGGGGGGTGAGGGTACCTTTCTTT. Its translation is CASSPRGVRVPFF.

The rearrangement joins TRBV18 to TRBJ2-6; no firm D call. Germline V gene lookup returns CDR1 KGHSH and CDR2 LQKENI. This CDR3 contains 16 residues. V lost 3 bases, J lost 0 bases, and 9 bases lay in between. Written as DNA, the CDR3 is TGTGCCAGCTCACCCGAGCAGTTCTCTGGGGCCAACGTCCTGACTTTC. Translation gives CASSPEQFSGANVLTF. Full variable domain (missing parts from reference TRBV18 and TRBJ2-6): NAGVMQNPRHLVRRRGQEARLRCSPMKGHSHVYWYRQLPEEGLKFMVYLQKENIIDESGMPKERFSAEFPKEGPSILRIQQVVRGDSAAYFCASSPEQFSGANVLTFGAGSRLTVL.

The genes are TRBV6-5 and TRBJ1-1; D is perhaps TRBD1 (5 bases). Deletions cut 4 bases from V and 6 bases from J, with 12 bases between. This CDR3 has 13 amino acids. The germline CDR1 and CDR2 sequences are MNHEY and SVGAGI. CDR3 loop: CASSLGLAAEAFF. CDR3 coding DNA: TGTGCCAGCAGTTTGGGACTGGCCGCTGAAGCTTTCTTT.

This rearrangement joins TRBV7-8 to TRBJ2-2; no clear D gene. This CDR3 has 13 residues. Trimming removed 3 bases at V and 1 base at J, with 3 bases between. Germline-derived CDR1 and CDR2 are SGHVS and FQNEAQ. CDR3 amino acids: CASSFLNTGELFF. CDR3 bases: TGTGCCAGCAGCTTCCTGAACACCGGGGAGCTGTTTTTT.